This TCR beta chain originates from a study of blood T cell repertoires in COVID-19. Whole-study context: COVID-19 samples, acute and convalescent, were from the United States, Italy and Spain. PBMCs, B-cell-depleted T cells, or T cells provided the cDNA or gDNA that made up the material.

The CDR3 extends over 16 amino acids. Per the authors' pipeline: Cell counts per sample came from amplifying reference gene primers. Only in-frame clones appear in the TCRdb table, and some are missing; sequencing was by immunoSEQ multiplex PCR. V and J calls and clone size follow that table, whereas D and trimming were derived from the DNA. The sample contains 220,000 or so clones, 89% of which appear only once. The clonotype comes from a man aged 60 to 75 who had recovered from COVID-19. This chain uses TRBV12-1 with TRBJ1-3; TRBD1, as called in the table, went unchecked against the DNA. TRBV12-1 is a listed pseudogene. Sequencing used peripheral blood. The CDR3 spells CASSPPTGGPGNTIYF. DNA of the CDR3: TGTGCCAGCAGCCCGCCGACAGGGGGCCCTGGAAACACCATATATTTT.